This is a list of T cell receptor beta chains from one sample in a study of CD8 T cells in Susac syndrome. MiXCR, run by TCRdb on the immunoSEQ multiplex PCR reads, gives a single entry per CDR3 protein. The table records under 70,000 distinct CDR3 sequences, just under 95% of them present only once. The specimen sequenced was CD8+ T cells from PBMCs. Receptor source: a human donor with Susac syndrome. The conserved cysteine and the conserved F or W are not part of the CDR3 here.

v_call: TRBV13
cdr3_aa: ASGRGRGYEQY

v_call: TRBV5-6
cdr3_aa: ASSLPGPTEAF

v_call: TRBV7-8
cdr3_aa: ASSLDRPGDGYT

v_call: TRBV25-1
cdr3_aa: ASSPDTEAF

v_call: TRBV4-3
cdr3_aa: ASSPQSFASGGYNEQF

v_call: TRBV29-1
cdr3_aa: SVWIGAGASVGTEAF

v_call: TRBV15
cdr3_aa: ATSRAVVGGENTEAF

v_call: TRBV30
cdr3_aa: AWSVGAGKFYNEQF

v_call: TRBV12-3/TRBV12-4
cdr3_aa: ASSPNRETQY

v_call: TRBV12-3/TRBV12-4
cdr3_aa: ASRSFLEERGELF

v_call: TRBV10-3
cdr3_aa: AISDGGGGYEQY

v_call: TRBV20-1
cdr3_aa: SADGVEETQY

v_call: TRBV7-9
cdr3_aa: ASSYEPGGYYEQF

v_call: TRBV3-1
cdr3_aa: ASSQVVSNQLQH

v_call: TRBV27
cdr3_aa: ASSLGLGYNEQF

v_call: TRBV2
cdr3_aa: ASAGTSGYEQY

v_call: TRBV29-1
cdr3_aa: SVERSLEAF

v_call: TRBV30
cdr3_aa: AWSGFPDGYT

v_call: TRBV7-2
cdr3_aa: ASSFFSGLPYNSPLH

v_call: TRBV9
cdr3_aa: ASSVSGAVNTEAF

v_call: TRBV7-9
cdr3_aa: ASRPLGQLHSYEQY

v_call: TRBV7-9
cdr3_aa: ASSLMGLAGSDTQY

v_call: TRBV5-4
cdr3_aa: ASSFTGNEQF

v_call: TRBV25-1
cdr3_aa: ASSEWDRGIYGYT

v_call: TRBV20-1
cdr3_aa: SASPGTSYGYT

v_call: TRBV14
cdr3_aa: ASSPITSSKQTQY

v_call: TRBV14
cdr3_aa: ASSQRQSQETQY

v_call: TRBV20-1
cdr3_aa: SVKSRQAHEQY

v_call: TRBV4-2
cdr3_aa: ASSQDLGDTQY

v_call: TRBV12-3/TRBV12-4
cdr3_aa: ASRPSGGRVNEQF

v_call: TRBV5-1
cdr3_aa: ASSGDSQETQY

v_call: TRBV4-1
cdr3_aa: ASSYGPERDQETQY

v_call: TRBV12-3/TRBV12-4
cdr3_aa: AGSHGSAGNQPQH

v_call: TRBV28
cdr3_aa: ASSFGERFEQY

v_call: TRBV30
cdr3_aa: AWSVAGTEAF